Presented here are 3 T cell receptor beta chains from one specimen sequenced in a study of T cell responses to AZD1222 COVID-19 vaccine. Libraries were prepared by immunoSEQ multiplex PCR; TCRdb keeps only in-frame clonotypes and omits some of them. The data show 85,000 to 100,000 clones, with about 89% seen just once and around 3.9% held by the top ten. The sample in question was peripheral blood, obtained on day 0 of AZD1222 vaccination. The receptor set was obtained from an adult in good health.

Worth noting for this clone: Germline is not matched at one junction end, which may reflect a read error. The chain joins TRBV7-7 to TRBJ2-1, with 9 positions matching TRBD2. The germline V gene has CDR1 SSHAT and CDR2 FNYEAQ (reference sequence). This CDR3 is built from 15 residues. The CDR3 loop reads CASSLGTSSYNEQFF. The CDR3 nucleotides read TGTGCTAGCAGCTTAGGGACTAGCAGTTACAATGAGCAGTTCTTC.

The chain links TRBV10-3 to TRBJ1-6, with D unclear. This CDR3 has 13 amino acids. Germline V gives CDR1 ENHRY, CDR2 SYGVKD. V gave up 8 bases and J gave up 6 bases, with 11 bases separating them. CDR3 sequence: CAILDGFNSPLHF. The CDR3 coding sequence is TGTGCCATCTTGGACGGATTTAATTCACCCCTCCACTTT.

Points on this clone: The same CDR3 is also encoded by other DNA sequences in this sample. This chain links TRBV9 with TRBJ1-2, with D hard to call. Trimming removed 0 bases from V and 2 bases from J, with 5 bases in between. CDR1 is SGDLS and CDR2 is YYNGEE in the germline V gene. The CDR3 has 13 residues. CDR3 sequence: CASSVAGNYGYTF. CDR3 sequence (DNA): TGTGCCAGCAGCGTAGCGGGGAACTATGGCTACACCTTC.